This T cell receptor (beta chain) stems from a study of post-analysis software for immune sequencing data. Overall study results and limits: The five TRBV segments detected at higher frequency in patients than in controls included TRBV5-6, TRBV5-1 and TRBV20-1.

The library was made from cDNA and included unique molecular identifiers. TCRdb reprocessed the PCR reads via MiXCR and lists one record per CDR3 protein. The sample records approximately 770,000 distinct CDR3 sequences, just over 45% being singletons. Of note for this clonotype: Its antigen is unknown.

The CDR3 contains 14 residues. V was pared by 3 bases and J by 7 bases, with 4 bases of the junction left unmatched. The germline V gene encodes CDR1 LGHDT and CDR2 YNNKEL (reference sequence). Sequenced input: blood. The rearrangement links TRBV3-1 to TRBJ2-7, with 12 bases that match TRBD1. This TCR derives from a girl between 5 and 17 years old with multiple sclerosis. The CDR3 here is CASSHGTGGNEQYF. The CDR3 DNA sequence: TGTGCCAGCAGCCACGGGACAGGGGGCAATGAGCAGTACTTC.